This T cell receptor (beta chain) was profiled in a study of shared clonotypes between healthy human individuals (dated by TCRdb to 2020 to 2022). A note on the overall study: The cohort included three men and a couple of women between 18 and 49 years of age. Per donor, three plates each were used for CD4 naive and CD4 memory, two for CD8 naive, and one for CD8 memory. Blood TCR repertoires of a handful of healthy adults were deeply sequenced to estimate repertoire size and the extent of clonotype sharing between individuals. Different laboratories and diverse techniques were used to prepare libraries and sequence TCR repertoires, to increase sequencing depth and limit assay-specific biases. Each donor's leukapheresis produced roughly between roughly 0.85 and 10 billion PBMCs.

The donors were healthy, HIV-negative adults with no recently reported acute infections or vaccinations. Every donor was a Caucasian adult living in Nashville, Tennessee, USA. CD4+ T cells were enriched through magnetic negative selection, after which naive cells were positively selected on CD45RA and the remaining negative fraction served as the memory subset. Blood was collected by leukapheresis, and PBMCs were isolated by Ficoll-Histopaque density gradient centrifugation and then cryopreserved in liquid nitrogen vapor phase. Analytical flow cytometry was used to check the purity and quantity of each magnetically sorted T cell population. Genomic DNA was isolated from every sorted fraction and measured by UV absorbance on a Nanodrop 2000c. Study-wide conclusions, independent of this receptor: When a handful of donors were compared, the shared fraction of clonotypes was about 5.4% for naive CD4, approximately 3.5% for naive CD8, 2.3% for memory CD4, and 0.4% for memory CD8. Even with the large sequencing depth, rarefaction of the sorted-subset datasets indicated that sequencing was incomplete. Larger estimated clonotype richness was generally found for naive subsets than for memory subsets. Sampling was restricted to blood, and TCR repertoires in tissue are likely to differ from TCR repertoires in blood. Higher generation probabilities were observed for clonotypes shared by all four sorted-subset donors than for non-shared clonotypes. Because the study included only a small number of donors, the genetic and exposure-history diversity represented was limited. Pairwise subsampling led to the expectation that sequencing depth would affect the degree of clonotype sharing among donors.

Using the deep immunoSEQ assay, TCR CDR3 regions were amplified from genomic DNA by multiplex PCR. Genomic DNA extracted from each cell subset was distributed evenly over all wells of several immunoSEQ 96-well plates, and each plate served as one replicate. For sorted subsets, about 200 ng genomic DNA, equal to tens of thousands of T cell genomes, was loaded into each replicate PCR. Purified libraries were measured with a Qubit 3.0 fluorometer, size-checked on a Bioanalyzer 2100, and measured again with the KAPA Library Quantification kit. Each immunoSEQ 96-well plate was sequenced on its own single-read 150-cycle Illumina NextSeq 550 flow cell. Per the authors' processing: Because only junctional sequences without quality scores were contained in the immunoSEQ output, filtering matching that applied to full-length reads could not be performed. Sequences were annotated with PyIR, a Python wrapper for IgBLAST v1.9, and V/J genes and CDR3 were assigned using IMGT germline references. Any read was removed if the V/J assignment was weak (E-value above 1e-6), the CDR3 was missing, or the read contained stop codons, out-of-frame junctions, or ambiguous translated residues. A V3J clonotype was defined by an identical inferred V gene, J gene, and CDR3 amino acid sequence. The percentage overlap between two repertoires was calculated by dividing the number of shared unique clonotypes by the size of the smaller repertoire. RTK rarefaction, the Chao1 estimator, and Recon v2.1 estimates of unobserved clonotypes were used to assess repertoire richness. Generation probabilities were computed with OLGA for all TCRbeta clonotypes obtained by the gDNA method from a few donors. The immuneACCESS repertoire file appears here via TCRdb, limited to in-frame rearrangements. These files lack a portion of the clones; in checked studies, under half of the deficit traces to unresolved V genes, and the cause of the others is not known. V, J and clone size are those of that table, while D and trimming were read from the DNA. Across this sample there are some 2.4 million clones, with roughly 93% seen only once. Approximately 0.36% of the sample comes from the top ten.

Worth noting for this clone: Its cognate antigen has yet to be identified. No base quality information exists; no much larger clone differs at one position. Within the sample, other DNA sequences also encode this same CDR3.

This clonotype was sampled from a man between 18 and 29 years old in good health. Some clones in this sample may be carry-over from other donors' samples. The sample was naive CD4+ T cells from PBMCs. Read against the paper, the sample's cell subset or site label means: CD45RA+ positively selected.

The nucleotide sequence reads TGCGCCAGCAGCTCACAGGGGGCATCCTACGAGCAGTACTTC. This translates into CASSSQGASYEQYF. The chain joins TRBV5-1 to TRBJ2-7; TRBD1 aligns with 9 central bases. Based on the germline V gene, the CDR1 and CDR2 sequences are SGHRS and YFSETQ. The CDR3 sequence holds 14 residues, the cysteine and phenylalanine included. CDR3 DNA only is kept here, 42 bases in frame from base 1. Relative to germline, V is missing 3 bases and J is missing 1 base, with 2 bases of the junction outside any gene match.